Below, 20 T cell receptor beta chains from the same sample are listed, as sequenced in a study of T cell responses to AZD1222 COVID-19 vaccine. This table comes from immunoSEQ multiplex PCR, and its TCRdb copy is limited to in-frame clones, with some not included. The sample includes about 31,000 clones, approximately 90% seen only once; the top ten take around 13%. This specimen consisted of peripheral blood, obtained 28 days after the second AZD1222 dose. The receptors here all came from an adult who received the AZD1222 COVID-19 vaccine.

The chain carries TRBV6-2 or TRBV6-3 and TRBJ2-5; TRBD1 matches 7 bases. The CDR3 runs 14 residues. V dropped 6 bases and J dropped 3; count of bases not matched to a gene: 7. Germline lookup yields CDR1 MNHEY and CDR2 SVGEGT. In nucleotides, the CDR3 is TGTGCCAGCAGCCCGGGACAGATTGAAGAGACCCAGTACTTC. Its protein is CASSPGQIEETQYF.

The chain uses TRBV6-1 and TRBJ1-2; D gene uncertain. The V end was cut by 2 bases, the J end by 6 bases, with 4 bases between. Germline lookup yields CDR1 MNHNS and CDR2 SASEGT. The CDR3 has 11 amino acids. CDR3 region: CASSERHGYTF. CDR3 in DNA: TGTGCCAGCAGTGAAAGACATGGCTACACCTTC.

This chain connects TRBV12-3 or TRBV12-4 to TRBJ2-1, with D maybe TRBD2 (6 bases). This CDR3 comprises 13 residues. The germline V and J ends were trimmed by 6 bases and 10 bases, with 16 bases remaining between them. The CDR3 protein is CASRIAGGNEQFF. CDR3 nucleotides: TGTGCCAGCAGAATCGCGGGCGGGAACGAGCAGTTCTTC.

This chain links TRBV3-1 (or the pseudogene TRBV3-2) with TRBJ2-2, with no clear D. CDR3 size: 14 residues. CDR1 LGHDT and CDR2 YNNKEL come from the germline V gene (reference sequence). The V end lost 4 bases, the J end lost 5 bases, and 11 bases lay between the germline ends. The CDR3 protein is CASSPIYGTGELFF. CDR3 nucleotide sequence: TGTGCCAGCAGCCCGATTTATGGGACCGGGGAGCTGTTTTTT.

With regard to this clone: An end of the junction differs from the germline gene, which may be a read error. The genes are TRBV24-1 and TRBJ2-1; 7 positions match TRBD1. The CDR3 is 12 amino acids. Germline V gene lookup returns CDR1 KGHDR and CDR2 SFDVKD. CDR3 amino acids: CATSGIRGRRIF. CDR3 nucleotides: TGTGCCACCAGTGGTATAAGGGGGCGGAGGATCTTC.

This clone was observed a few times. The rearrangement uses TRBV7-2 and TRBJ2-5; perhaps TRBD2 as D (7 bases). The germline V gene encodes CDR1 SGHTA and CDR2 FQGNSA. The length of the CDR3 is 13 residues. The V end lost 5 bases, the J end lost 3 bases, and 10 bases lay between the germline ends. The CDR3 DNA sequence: TGTGCCAGCAGCAGGGGGGGGAAAGAGACCCAGTACTTC. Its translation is CASSRGGKETQYF.

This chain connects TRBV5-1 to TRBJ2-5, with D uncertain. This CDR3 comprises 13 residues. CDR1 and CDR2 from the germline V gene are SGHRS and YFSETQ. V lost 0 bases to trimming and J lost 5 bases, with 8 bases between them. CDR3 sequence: CASSLGLGETQYF. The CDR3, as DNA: TGCGCCAGCAGCTTGGGACTGGGTGAGACCCAGTACTTC.

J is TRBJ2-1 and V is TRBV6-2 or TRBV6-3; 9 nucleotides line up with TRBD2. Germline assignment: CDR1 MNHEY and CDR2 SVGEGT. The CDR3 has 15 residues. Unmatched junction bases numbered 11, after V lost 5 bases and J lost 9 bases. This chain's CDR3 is CASSTETSGSREQFF. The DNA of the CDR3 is TGTGCCAGCAGTACTGAAACTAGCGGGTCCCGTGAGCAGTTCTTC.

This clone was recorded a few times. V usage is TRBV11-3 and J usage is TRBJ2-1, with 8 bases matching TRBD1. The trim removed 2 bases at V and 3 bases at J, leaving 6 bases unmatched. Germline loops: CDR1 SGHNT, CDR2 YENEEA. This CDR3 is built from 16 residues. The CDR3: CASSLLDREDYNEQFF. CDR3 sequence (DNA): TGTGCCAGCAGCTTATTGGACAGGGAGGACTACAATGAGCAGTTCTTC.

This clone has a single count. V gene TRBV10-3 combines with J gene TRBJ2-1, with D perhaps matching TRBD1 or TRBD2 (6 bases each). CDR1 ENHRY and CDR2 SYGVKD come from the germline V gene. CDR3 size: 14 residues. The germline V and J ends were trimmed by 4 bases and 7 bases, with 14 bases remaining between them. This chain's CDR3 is CAISALGGGNEQFF. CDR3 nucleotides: TGTGCCATCAGTGCCCTAGGGGGAGGTAATGAGCAGTTCTTC.

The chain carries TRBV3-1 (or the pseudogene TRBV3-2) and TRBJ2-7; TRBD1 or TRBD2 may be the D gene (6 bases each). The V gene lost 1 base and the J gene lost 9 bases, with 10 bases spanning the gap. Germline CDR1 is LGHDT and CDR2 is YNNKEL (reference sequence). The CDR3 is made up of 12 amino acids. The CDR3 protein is CASSQAGAGQYF. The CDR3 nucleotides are TGTGCCAGCAGCCAAGCGGGGGCGGGGCAGTACTTC.

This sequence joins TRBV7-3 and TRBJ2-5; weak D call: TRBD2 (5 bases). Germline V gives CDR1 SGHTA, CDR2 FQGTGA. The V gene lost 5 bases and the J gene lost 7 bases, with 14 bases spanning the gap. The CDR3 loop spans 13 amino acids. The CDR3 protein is CASSPGILGTQYF. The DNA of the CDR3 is TGTGCCAGCAGCCCCGGGATCTTGGGGACCCAGTACTTC.

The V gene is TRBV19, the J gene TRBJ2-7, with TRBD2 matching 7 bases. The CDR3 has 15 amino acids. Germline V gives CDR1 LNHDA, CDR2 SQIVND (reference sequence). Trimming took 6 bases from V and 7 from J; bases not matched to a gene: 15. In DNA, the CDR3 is TGTGCCAGTAGCCGACCCGGGGGGATGTACAAGGAGCAGTACTTC. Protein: CASSRPGGMYKEQYF. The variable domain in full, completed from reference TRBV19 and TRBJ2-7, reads DGGITQSPKYLFRKEGQNVTLSCEQNLNHDAMYWYRQDPGQGLRLIYYSQIVNDFQKGDIAEGYSVSREKKESFPLTVTSAQKNPTAFYLCASSRPGGMYKEQYFGPGTRLTVT.

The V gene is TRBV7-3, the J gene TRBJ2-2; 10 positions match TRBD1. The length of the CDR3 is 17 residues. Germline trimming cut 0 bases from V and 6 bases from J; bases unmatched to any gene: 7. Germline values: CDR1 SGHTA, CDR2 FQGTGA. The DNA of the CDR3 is TGTGCCAGCAGCTTAACGCCGGGGACAGGGGTTCCCGGGGAGCTGTTTTTT. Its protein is CASSLTPGTGVPGELFF.

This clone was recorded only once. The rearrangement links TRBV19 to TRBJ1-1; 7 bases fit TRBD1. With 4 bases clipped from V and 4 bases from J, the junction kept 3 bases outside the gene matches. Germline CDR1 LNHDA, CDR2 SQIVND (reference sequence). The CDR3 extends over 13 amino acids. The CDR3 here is CASSTRQGTEAFF. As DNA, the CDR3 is TGTGCCAGTAGTACTCGACAGGGCACTGAAGCTTTCTTT.

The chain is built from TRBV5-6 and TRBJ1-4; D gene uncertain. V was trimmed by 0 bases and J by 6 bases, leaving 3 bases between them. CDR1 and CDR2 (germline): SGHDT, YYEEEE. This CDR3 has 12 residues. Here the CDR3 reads CASSLGHEKLFF. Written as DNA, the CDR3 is TGTGCCAGCAGCTTGGGTCATGAAAAACTGTTTTTT.

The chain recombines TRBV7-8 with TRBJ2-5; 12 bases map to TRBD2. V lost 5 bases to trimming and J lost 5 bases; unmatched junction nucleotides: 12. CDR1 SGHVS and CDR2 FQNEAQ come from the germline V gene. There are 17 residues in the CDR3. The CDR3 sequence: CASSPGTSGWIWETQYF. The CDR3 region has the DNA TGTGCCAGCAGCCCTGGGACTAGCGGGTGGATCTGGGAGACCCAGTACTTC.

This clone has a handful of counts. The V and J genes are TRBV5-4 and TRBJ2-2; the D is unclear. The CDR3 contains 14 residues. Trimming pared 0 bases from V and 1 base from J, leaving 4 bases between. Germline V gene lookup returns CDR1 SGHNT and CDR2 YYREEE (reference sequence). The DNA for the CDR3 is TGTGCCAGCAGCTTGGCCGGGAACACCGGGGAGCTGTTTTTT. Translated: CASSLAGNTGELFF.

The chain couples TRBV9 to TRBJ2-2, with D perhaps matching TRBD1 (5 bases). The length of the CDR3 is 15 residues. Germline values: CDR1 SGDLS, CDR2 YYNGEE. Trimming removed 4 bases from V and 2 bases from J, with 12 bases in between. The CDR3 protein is CASSTTQGNTGELFF. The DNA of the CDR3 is TGTGCCAGCAGCACCACCCAGGGAAACACCGGGGAGCTGTTTTTT.

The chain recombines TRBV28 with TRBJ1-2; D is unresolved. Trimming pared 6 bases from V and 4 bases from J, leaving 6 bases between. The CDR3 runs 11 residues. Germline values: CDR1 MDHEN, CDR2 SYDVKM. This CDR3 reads CASSRFYGYTF. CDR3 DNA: TGTGCCAGCAGCCGGTTCTATGGCTACACCTTC.